Below are 13 T cell receptor beta chains sequenced from a single sample in a study of CD8 T cells in Susac syndrome. RNA in amounts of 0.5 to 1 ug was reverse transcribed with random hexamers. TCRdb ran MiXCR on the immunoSEQ multiplex PCR reads and lists one entry per CDR3 protein. The sample holds roughly 160,000 distinct CDR3 sequences, approximately 96% seen once. The sample was CD4+ T cells from PBMCs. Every receptor here comes from a human donor in good health.

This clonotype has just one count. The V and J genes are TRBV5-6 and TRBJ2-5; D is undetermined. The CDR3 has 14 residues. The germline V gene encodes CDR1 SGHDT and CDR2 YYEEEE. V was cut by 3 bases and J by 2 bases, with 11 bases left in between. CDR3: CASSSQHSQETQYF. CDR3 sequence (DNA): TGTGCCAGCAGCTCACAGCACTCGCAAGAGACCCAGTACTTC.

This rearrangement joins TRBV20-1 to TRBJ2-7; TRBD2 matches 7 bases. Germline V gene sequence: CDR1 DFQATT, CDR2 SNEGSKA (reference sequence). The CDR3 has 13 residues. Trimming took 3 bases from V and 6 from J; bases not matched to a gene: 8. CDR3 bases: TGCAGTGCTAGTTTTGGGGGGGAATCCGAGCAGTACTTC. Protein: CSASFGGESEQYF.

The chain has TRBV7-8 and TRBJ2-7; D is perhaps TRBD1 or TRBD2 (7 bases each). Trimming removed 5 bases from V and 5 bases from J, with 19 bases in between. The CDR3 totals 15 residues. The germline gives CDR1 SGHVS, CDR2 FQNEAQ. CDR3 coding DNA: TGTGCCAGCAGCCCAGGGGGGGGGCGCCTCCACGAGCAGTACTTC. As protein: CASSPGGGRLHEQYF.

This clonotype came up a few times. The rearrangement joins TRBV2 to TRBJ2-5; D is ambiguous. V was trimmed by 4 bases and J by 5 bases, leaving 5 bases between them. CDR1 is SNHLY, CDR2 FYNNEI, per germline. There are 11 residues in the CDR3. CDR3 residues: CASSGLETQYF. The CDR3 DNA sequence: TGTGCCAGCAGTGGCCTGGAGACCCAGTACTTC.

The CDR3 region has the DNA TGCAGCGTTATGACAGGGACGGGCTATGGCTACACCTTC. Protein sequence: CSVMTGTGYGYTF. The chain uses TRBV29-1 and TRBJ1-2, with 7 bases identical to TRBD1. Germline V gene sequence: CDR1 SQVTM, CDR2 ANQGSEA. This CDR3 is built from 13 residues. After removal of 5 bases from V and 4 bases from J, the junction contained 7 bases not matched to a gene.

The chain employs TRBV12-3 or TRBV12-4 and TRBJ2-1; TRBD1 might be the D (5 bases). V dropped 6 bases and J dropped 6 bases, with 12 bases sitting between them. The CDR3 has 13 amino acids. Here the CDR3 DNA reads TGTGCCAGCAGACTCCAGGGTTCCAATGAGCAGTTCTTC. This gives the protein CASRLQGSNEQFF.

The chain links TRBV2 to TRBJ1-5; D might be TRBD1 (5 bases). CDR1 is SNHLY and CDR2 is FYNNEI in the germline V gene. Trimming removed 6 bases from V and 1 base from J, with 13 bases in between. CDR3 size: 15 residues. The CDR3 reads CASRVQVKSNQPQHF. CDR3 in DNA: TGTGCCAGCAGAGTACAGGTTAAGAGCAATCAGCCCCAGCATTTT.

J is TRBJ2-3 and V is TRBV9; weak D call: TRBD2 (5 bases). Germline V gene lookup returns CDR1 SGDLS and CDR2 YYNGEE. V was cut by 4 bases and J by 10 bases, with 13 bases left in between. CDR3 length: 12 amino acids. The CDR3 coding sequence is TGTGCCAGCAGCCGAGGACGGGATGCGCAGTATTTT. This gives the protein CASSRGRDAQYF.

V usage is TRBV28 and J usage is TRBJ2-7, with 10 bases that match TRBD2. The V segment lost 3 bases and the J segment 2 bases; nucleotides outside the gene matches: 4. Germline assignment: CDR1 MDHEN and CDR2 SYDVKM. The CDR3 spans 15 residues. This CDR3 is CASSLVAGGPYEQYF. The CDR3 nucleotides read TGTGCCAGCAGTTTGGTAGCGGGGGGACCCTACGAGCAGTACTTC.

The rearrangement joins TRBV20-1 to TRBJ1-1; D gene uncertain. The CDR3 is 12 amino acids. Germline V CDR1 and CDR2: DFQATT, SNEGSKA (reference sequence). With 0 bases removed from V and 10 bases from J, the gap between germline ends came to 12 bases. CDR3 in amino acids: CSARDLPRGAFF. CDR3 DNA: TGCAGTGCTAGAGATCTTCCGAGAGGAGCTTTCTTT.

This clonotype appeared a single time. The chain employs TRBV20-1 and TRBJ1-2; D is undetermined. This CDR3 spans 15 amino acids. V was shortened by 0 bases and J by 0 bases, with 11 bases between the two germline ends. CDR1 is DFQATT, CDR2 SNEGSKA, per germline (reference sequence). The CDR3 sequence: CSARDLQIANYGYTF. As DNA, the CDR3 is TGCAGTGCTAGAGATCTCCAGATAGCTAACTATGGCTACACCTTC.

This chain joins TRBV15 and TRBJ2-7, with TRBD1 matching over 9 bases. The length of the CDR3 is 13 residues. CDR1 is LNHNV, CDR2 YYDKDF, per germline (reference sequence). The J segment lost 2 bases and the V segment lost 5 bases, leaving 1 base of the junction unmatched. In DNA form, the CDR3 reads TGTGCCACCAGCTGGGACAGGGCCTACGAGCAGTACTTC. As protein: CATSWDRAYEQYF. Based on the CDR3 plus reference TRBV15 and TRBJ2-7, the full variable domain is DAMVIQNPRYQVTQFGKPVTLSCSQTLNHNVMYWYQQKSSQAPKLLFHYYDKDFNNEADTPDNFQSRRPNTSFCFLDIRSPGLGDTAMYLCATSWDRAYEQYFGPGTRLTVT.

This chain uses TRBV9 with TRBJ2-7; possible D gene TRBD2, 6 bases. The CDR3 has 15 residues. Germline V lookup: CDR1 SGDLS, CDR2 YYNGEE. V was pared by 0 bases and J by 5 bases, with 15 bases between. The CDR3 is CASSVAGTPSHEQYF. CDR3 nucleotides: TGTGCCAGCAGCGTAGCCGGGACTCCATCCCACGAGCAGTACTTC.